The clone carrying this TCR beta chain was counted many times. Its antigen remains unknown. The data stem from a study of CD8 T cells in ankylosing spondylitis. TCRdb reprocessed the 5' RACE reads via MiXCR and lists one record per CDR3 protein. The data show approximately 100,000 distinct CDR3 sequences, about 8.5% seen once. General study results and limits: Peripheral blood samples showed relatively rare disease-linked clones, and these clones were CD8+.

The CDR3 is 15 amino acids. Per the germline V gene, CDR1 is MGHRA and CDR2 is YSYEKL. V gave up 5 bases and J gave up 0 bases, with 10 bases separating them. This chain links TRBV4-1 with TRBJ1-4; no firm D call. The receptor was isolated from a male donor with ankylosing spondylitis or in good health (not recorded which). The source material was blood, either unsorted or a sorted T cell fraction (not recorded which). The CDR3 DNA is TGCGCCAGCAGCTCGACGGACGCAACTAATGAAAAACTGTTTTTT. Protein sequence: CASSSTDATNEKLFF.